This record concerns one T cell receptor (beta chain) sequence. Its antigen remains unknown. CD8 cells classed as naive were CD45RO-negative and positively selected for CCR7, excluding terminally differentiated effector memory CD45RA+ cells. V trimming: 4 bases; J trimming: 5 bases; junction bases outside the gene matches: 5. This CDR3 spans 13 amino acids. The germline CDR1 and CDR2 sequences are MNHNS and SASEGT. Authors' analysis steps: Without quality scores, immunoSEQ junctional reads could not be filtered like full-length reads. Sequencing was performed with immunoSEQ multiplex PCR; in TCRdb, only in-frame clones are kept and a portion is missing. V and J calls and clone size are those listed in that table; D and trimming were worked out from the DNA. The sample has 700,000 to 950,000 clones; approximately 97% are singletons. This entry belongs to a study of shared clonotypes between healthy human individuals. Findings and caveats of the study: Non-shared clonotypes had lower generation probabilities than those shared by all four donors. Across subsets, estimated richness was generally greater for naive than for memory populations. Sorted-subset sequencing, rarefaction showed, was incomplete despite large depth.

The sequencing input was naive CD8+ T cells sorted from blood. This TCR was sampled from a man aged 30-40 years in good health. V and J are TRBV6-1 and TRBJ2-7, with 7 bases fitting TRBD1. The DNA of the CDR3 is TGTGCCAGCAGTGGAACAGGGGCGGACGAGCAGTACTTC. Amino acids: CASSGTGADEQYF.